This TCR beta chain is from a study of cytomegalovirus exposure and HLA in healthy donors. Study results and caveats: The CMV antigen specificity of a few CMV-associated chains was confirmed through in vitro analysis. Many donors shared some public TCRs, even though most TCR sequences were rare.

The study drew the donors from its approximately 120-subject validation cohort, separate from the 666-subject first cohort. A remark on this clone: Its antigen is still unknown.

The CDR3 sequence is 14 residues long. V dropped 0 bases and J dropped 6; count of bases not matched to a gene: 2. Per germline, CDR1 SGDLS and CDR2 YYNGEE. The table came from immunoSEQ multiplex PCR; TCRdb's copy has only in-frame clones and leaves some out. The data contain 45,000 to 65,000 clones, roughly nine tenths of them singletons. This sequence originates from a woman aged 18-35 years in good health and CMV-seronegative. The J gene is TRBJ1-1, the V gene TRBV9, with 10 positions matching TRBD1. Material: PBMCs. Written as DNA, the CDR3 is TGTGCCAGCAGCGTAGGGGACAGGGGTTCTGAAGCTTTCTTT. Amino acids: CASSVGDRGSEAFF.